Listed here are 21 T cell receptor beta chains from one sample, sequenced in a study of T cells in Graves' hyperthyroidism and ophthalmopathy. RNA transcripts were the template for amplifying TCR beta CDR3 regions. HTBI primers drove first-round RT-PCR of the TCR CDR3. TCRdb re-called the multiplex PCR reads with MiXCR, one entry per CDR3 protein. Of around 560,000 distinct CDR3 sequences listed, 16% are singletons. Source material: blood. These receptors all stem from a woman between 18 and 30 years old with Graves' hyperthyroidism.

This clonotype has ten or more counts. This chain links TRBV20-1 with TRBJ2-3; D is ambiguous. V was clipped by 2 bases and J by 0 bases, with 12 bases between them. CDR3 size: 15 residues. Looked up from germline, CDR1 is DFQATT and CDR2 is SNEGSKA (reference sequence). The CDR3 bases are TGCAGTGCTAGAAGGTTAGCTCTGAGCACAGATACGCAGTATTTT. Protein product: CSARRLALSTDTQYF.

This clonotype came up many times. The genes are TRBV13 and TRBJ2-7, with 7 nucleotides matching TRBD1. This CDR3 has 14 residues. Trimming cost V 5 bases and J 7 bases; bases outside gene matches: 11. Germline V gives CDR1 PRHDT, CDR2 FYEKMQ (reference sequence). The CDR3 sequence: CASSRGQAEGEQYF. As DNA, the CDR3 is TGTGCCAGCAGCCGCGGACAGGCCGAGGGGGAGCAGTACTTC.

There are many counts of this clonotype. The genes are TRBV12-3 or TRBV12-4 and TRBJ2-7; TRBD1 agrees at 9 bases. The CDR3 extends over 15 amino acids. Unmatched junction bases numbered 8, after V lost 5 bases and J lost 3 bases. CDR3 sequence reads: CASSEGPGQGYEQYF. The CDR3 DNA sequence: TGTGCCAGCAGTGAAGGTCCGGGACAGGGCTACGAGCAGTACTTC.

This clonotype has more than one count but fewer than ten. The CDR3 bases are TGCGCCAGCAGCCCTACTGACAGGGGCACTGAAGCTTTCTTT. This encodes CASSPTDRGTEAFF. The genes are TRBV4-1 and TRBJ1-1; TRBD1 matches 8 bases. Germline values: CDR1 MGHRA, CDR2 YSYEKL. With V trimmed by 4 bases and J by 4 bases, 5 bases remained unmatched. The CDR3 length is 14 residues.

This clonotype was detected ten times or more. The chain couples TRBV11-2 to TRBJ1-2, with TRBD1 as a possible D gene (5 bases). Germline V lookup: CDR1 SGHAT, CDR2 FQNNGV. Trimming took off 4 bases at V and 7 bases at J, with 16 bases between the two ends. The CDR3 is 14 residues long. Written as DNA, the CDR3 is TGTGCCAGCAGCTGGACGTTGCAAAGGGGTGGCTACACCTTC. It translates to CASSWTLQRGGYTF.

This clonotype was observed at least ten times. V usage is TRBV3-1 and J usage is TRBJ2-5; D tentatively fits TRBD1 or TRBD2 (5 bases each). Germline-derived CDR1 and CDR2 are LGHDT and YNNKEL (reference sequence). The V gene lost 4 bases and the J gene lost 6 bases, with 18 bases spanning the gap. This CDR3 spans 15 amino acids. CDR3 DNA sequence: TGTGCCAGCAGCCCCGGGACGGGCACTTTGCAGACCCAGTACTTC. Translation gives CASSPGTGTLQTQYF.

CDR3 nucleotide sequence: TGTGCCAGCAGCCCTCAGCCGACAGGGACCCCTCAGCCCCAGCATTTT. Protein product: CASSPQPTGTPQPQHF. V is TRBV3-1 and J is TRBJ1-5; 7 positions match TRBD1. The CDR3 loop spans 16 amino acids. Germline V gene sequence: CDR1 LGHDT, CDR2 YNNKEL (reference sequence). V was pared by 4 bases and J by 6 bases, with 12 bases of the junction left unmatched.

This clonotype came up a few times. The V gene is TRBV6-1, the J gene TRBJ2-3; TRBD2 might be the D (5 bases). This CDR3 is 14 amino acids long. Germline values: CDR1 MNHNS, CDR2 SASEGT. V lost 4 bases, J lost 5 bases, and 13 bases lay in between. CDR3 DNA sequence: TGTGCCAGCAGTGGTATAGGGAGAAGAGATACGCAGTATTTT. Encoded protein: CASSGIGRRDTQYF.

This clonotype was seen ten or more times. The CDR3, as DNA: TGCAGTGCTAGAGTGGACAACCAAGAGACCCAGTACTTC. This gives the protein CSARVDNQETQYF. The rearrangement joins TRBV20-1 to TRBJ2-5, with TRBD1 as a possible D gene (5 bases). This CDR3 has 13 amino acids. Germline V gives CDR1 DFQATT, CDR2 SNEGSKA (reference sequence). Trimming shortened V by 1 base and J by 0 bases, and 6 bases separated the two germline ends.

This clonotype occurred many times. This rearrangement joins TRBV11-2 to TRBJ2-2, with D perhaps matching TRBD1 (6 bases). V lost 4 bases to trimming and J lost 0 bases, with 9 bases between them. Germline V CDR1 and CDR2: SGHAT, FQNNGV. The CDR3 totals 15 residues. The CDR3 here is CASSSGTTNTGELFF. CDR3 nucleotide sequence: TGTGCCAGCAGCTCCGGGACAACGAACACCGGGGAGCTGTTTTTT. The variable domain in full, with the rest retrieved from reference TRBV11-2 and TRBJ2-2, is EAGVAQSPRYKIIEKRQSVAFWCNPISGHATLYWYQQILGQGPKLLIQFQNNGVVDDSQLPKDRFSAERLKGVDSTLKIQPAKLEDSAVYLCASSSGTTNTGELFFGEGSRLTVL.

Regarding this clonotype: The conserved phenylalanine or tryptophan is not found at the CDR3 terminus, so this likely reflects a read error. The genes are TRBV3-1 and TRBJ1-5; 7 positions agree with TRBD1. Trimming removed 4 bases from V and 6 bases from J; junction bases left unmatched: 12. CDR3 length: 16 amino acids. Germline loops: CDR1 LGHDT, CDR2 YNNKEL (reference sequence). CDR3 DNA sequence: TGTGCCAGCAGCCCTCAACCTCCGGGACAGCGTCAGCCCCAGCATTCT. Encoded protein: CASSPQPPGQRQPQHS.

This clonotype was detected many times. The rearrangement joins TRBV6-2 or TRBV6-3 to TRBJ2-7, with unresolved D. The germline gives CDR1 MNHEY, CDR2 SVGEGT. CDR3 length equals 12 residues. The V end lost 6 bases, the J end lost 2 bases, and 8 bases lay between the germline ends. The CDR3 coding sequence is TGTGCCAGCAGCTACGCTCCCTACGAGCAGTACTTC. Amino acids: CASSYAPYEQYF.

This clonotype was observed many times. This chain joins TRBV6-1 and TRBJ2-7; the match to TRBD1 covers 9 bases. This CDR3 region has 13 residues. Looked up from germline, CDR1 is MNHNS and CDR2 is SASEGT. Trimming cost V 10 bases and J 5 bases; bases outside gene matches: 9. CDR3 amino acids: CAMARDRDDEQYF. CDR3 bases: TGTGCCATGGCCCGGGACAGGGATGACGAGCAGTACTTC.

V usage is TRBV9 and J usage is TRBJ2-3; D gene ambiguous. There are 15 residues in the CDR3. Trimming stripped 1 base from V and 2 bases from J, with 11 bases between. CDR1 is SGDLS and CDR2 is YYNGEE in the germline V gene. CDR3 protein: CASSVLGTYTDTQYF. DNA for the CDR3: TGTGCCAGCAGCGTACTCGGTACTTACACAGATACGCAGTATTTT. The full variable domain, with the rest looked up from reference TRBV9 and TRBJ2-3, is DSGVTQTPKHLITATGQRVTLRCSPRSGDLSVYWYQQSLDQGLQFLIQYYNGEERAKGNILERFSAQQFPDLHSELNLSSLELGDSALYFCASSVLGTYTDTQYFGPGTRLTVL.

The gene calls are TRBV20-1 and TRBJ1-1; TRBD1 is a possible D gene (5 bases). V was shortened by 4 bases and J by 2 bases, with 14 bases between the two germline ends. The CDR3 spans 14 residues. CDR1 is DFQATT and CDR2 is SNEGSKA in the germline V gene (reference sequence). CDR3 loop: CSATDGGGNTEAFF. DNA for the CDR3: TGCAGTGCTACCGACGGGGGAGGCAACACTGAAGCTTTCTTT.

This clonotype has just a few counts. A junction boundary mismatches the germline segment, possibly from a read error. The chain couples TRBV7-2 to TRBJ2-7; D may be TRBD2 (6 bases). From germline, CDR1 is SGHTA and CDR2 FQGNSA. This CDR3 spans 15 amino acids. The CDR3 here is CASSLWAGRVYGQYF. CDR3 nucleotide sequence: TGTGCCAGCAGCTTATGGGCGGGAAGAGTTTACGGGCAGTACTTC.

The table lists this clonotype with many counts. V is TRBV7-9 and J is TRBJ2-7; D uncertain. The CDR3 extends over 11 amino acids. Germline V gene lookup returns CDR1 SEHNR and CDR2 FQNEAQ (reference sequence). Between the trimmed V and J ends, which lost 5 bases and 6 bases, there was a span of 8 bases. CDR3 in amino acids: CASSVGTEQYF. For the CDR3, the DNA is TGTGCCAGCAGCGTGGGCACCGAGCAGTACTTC.

This clonotype appeared many times. V gene TRBV11-2 combines with J gene TRBJ2-5, with 8 bases identical to TRBD1. The CDR3 has 14 amino acids. Germline trimming cut 5 bases from V and 3 bases from J; bases unmatched to any gene: 5. Germline CDR1 and CDR2: SGHAT and FQNNGV. The CDR3 reads CASSPTTGEETQYF. As DNA, the CDR3 is TGTGCCAGCAGCCCAACGACAGGGGAAGAGACCCAGTACTTC.

This clonotype has a count of ten or more. For the CDR3, the DNA is TGTGCCAGCAGCAAGGACAGAGTAAACTCCTACGAGCAGTACTTC. Encoded protein: CASSKDRVNSYEQYF. J is TRBJ2-7 and V is TRBV12-3 or TRBV12-4; D is possibly TRBD1 (6 bases). The ends were cut back, 6 bases at V and 0 bases at J, with 15 bases in the middle. The CDR3 extends over 15 amino acids.

This clonotype was counted between two and nine times. The chain carries TRBV5-1 and TRBJ2-3; 7 bases match TRBD2. Germline V gives CDR1 SGHRS, CDR2 YFSETQ. This CDR3 contains 16 residues. V gave up 4 bases and J gave up 6 bases; unmatched junction bases: 14. CDR3 in amino acids: CASSMDRGRGGDTQYF. CDR3 nucleotides: TGCGCCAGCAGCATGGACCGGGGGAGGGGAGGGGATACGCAGTATTTT. The full variable domain, with the rest looked up from reference TRBV5-1 and TRBJ2-3, is KAGVTQTPRYLIKTRGQQVTLSCSPISGHRSVSWYQQTPGQGLQFLFEYFSETQRNKGNFPGRFSGRQFSNSRSEMNVSTLELGDSALYLCASSMDRGRGGDTQYFGPGTRLTVL.

In its sample, this clonotype was seen many times. The V and J genes are TRBV7-9 and TRBJ2-7; the D gene could be TRBD1 or TRBD2 (5 bases each). Germline V gives CDR1 SEHNR, CDR2 FQNEAQ (reference sequence). This CDR3 region has 14 residues. Trimming pared 4 bases from V and 0 bases from J, leaving 10 bases between. The CDR3 loop is CASSSGRHSYEQYF. The CDR3 bases are TGTGCCAGCAGCTCGGGACGCCACTCCTACGAGCAGTACTTC. Based on the CDR3 plus reference TRBV7-9 and TRBJ2-7, the full variable domain is DTGVSQNPRHKITKRGQNVTFRCDPISEHNRLYWYRQTLGQGPEFLTYFQNEAQLEKSRLLSDRFSAERPKGSFSTLEIQRTEQGDSAMYLCASSSGRHSYEQYFGPGTRLTVT.